Here is one T cell receptor beta chain with its context. Its antigen is not identified. The authors ran a second PCR of roughly 6 to 12 cycles using a sample-barcoded 5' primer and a J-beta primer mix. Each sample provided no less than 3 million CDR3-containing paired-end reads. TCRdb fed the 5' RACE reads into MiXCR, producing one record per CDR3 protein. The data hold about 1 million distinct CDR3 sequences, with around 43% observed a single time. The sample comes from a study of blood T cells in healthy people across ages. Whole-study results and caveats: Higher naive T cell percentage went strongly together with higher TCR beta diversity. Possibly, changes in expanded clonotypes were confounded because donor CMV status was unknown.

The specimen sequenced was blood. This TCR came from an older woman in good health.

This CDR3 reads CASSPVGTSGRGQETQYF. In nucleotides, the CDR3 is TGTGCCAGCAGCCCGGTAGGGACTAGCGGGAGAGGCCAAGAGACCCAGTACTTC. The genes are TRBV5-6 and TRBJ2-5; TRBD2 matches 14 bases. Germline CDR1 SGHDT, CDR2 YYEEEE. CDR3 length: 18 amino acids. V was pared by 4 bases and J by 1 base, with 9 bases of the junction left unmatched. The full variable domain, rest sourced from reference TRBV5-6 and TRBJ2-5, is DAGVTQSPTHLIKTRGQQVTLRCSPKSGHDTVSWYQQALGQGPQFIFQYYEEEERQRGNFPDRFSGHQFPNYSSELNVNALLLGDSALYLCASSPVGTSGRGQETQYFGPGTRLLVL.